This T cell receptor (beta chain) derives from a study of neurological immune-mediated disorders. Remarks on this clonotype: This may be a read error: a much more frequent sequence differs by one nucleotide.

There are 12 residues in the CDR3. The germline V gene encodes CDR1 DFQATT and CDR2 SNEGSKA (reference sequence). V was cut by 6 bases and J by 5 bases, with 13 bases left in between. 5'RACE with 10-nucleotide random UMIs produced the cDNA. TCRdb re-called the 5' RACE reads with MiXCR, one entry per CDR3 protein. The sample yields about 38,000 distinct CDR3 sequences, more than 4.5% seen once. The source material was CD4+ T cells from blood. The chain carries TRBV20-1 and TRBJ1-2, with D maybe TRBD1 (5 bases). This TCR was recovered from a man aged 18 to 30 in good health. In DNA form, the CDR3 reads TGCAGTGCCTCCCCACGGGGGTATGGCTACACCTTC. Protein product: CSASPRGYGYTF.